These 24 T cell receptor beta chains share one sample of origin, sequenced in a study of OX40 agonist ivuxolimab in advanced cancers. The protocol was immunoSEQ multiplex PCR, while the TCRdb copy is restricted to in-frame clones and leaves out a portion. The repertoire has roughly 75,000 clones, about four fifths of them found once; the top ten carry about 0.76%. This specimen was CD4+ or CD8+ T cells sorted from blood, taken in a trial of the OX40 agonist ivuxolimab. These TCRs come from an adult with an advanced solid tumor such as melanoma, head and neck, liver or kidney cancer.

The rearrangement joins TRBV9 to TRBJ2-6, with 9 bases lining up with TRBD1. Germline V gives CDR1 SGDLS, CDR2 YYNGEE. The CDR3 extends over 16 amino acids. After removal of 4 bases from V and 4 bases from J, the junction contained 6 bases not matched to a gene. CDR3 loop: CASSSRDRAGANVLTF. The DNA for the CDR3 is TGTGCCAGCAGCTCCCGGGACAGGGCCGGGGCCAACGTCCTGACTTTC.

This clone was seen only a few times. The chain couples TRBV28 to TRBJ2-7; D ambiguous. V was clipped by 6 bases and J by 2 bases, with 8 bases between them. Germline loops: CDR1 MDHEN, CDR2 SYDVKM. The CDR3 runs 12 residues. The CDR3 region has the DNA TGTGCCAGCAGGTACCAGGCCTACGAGCAGTACTTC. It is translated as CASRYQAYEQYF.

This clone has a handful of counts. The same CDR3 arises from other DNA sequences in this sample as well. The rearrangement uses TRBV18 and TRBJ2-2; D is unclear. V was clipped by 2 bases and J by 1 base, with 2 bases between them. Germline CDR1 reads KGHSH; CDR2 reads LQKENI. This CDR3 region has 13 residues. The CDR3, as DNA: TGTGCCAGCTCACCAGGGAACACCGGGGAGCTGTTTTTT. Translated, it gives CASSPGNTGELFF.

The chain carries TRBV10-3 and TRBJ2-7; D is unresolved. The CDR3 totals 15 residues. From germline, CDR1 is ENHRY and CDR2 SYGVKD. With 3 bases removed from V and 0 bases from J, the gap between germline ends came to 12 bases. CDR3 in amino acids: CAISDSTPASYEQYF. The CDR3 nucleotides are TGTGCCATCAGTGACTCCACGCCAGCCTCCTACGAGCAGTACTTC.

The rearrangement uses TRBV7-7 and TRBJ2-3, with D perhaps matching TRBD1 or TRBD2 (5 bases each). CDR1 is SSHAT, CDR2 FNYEAQ, per germline (reference sequence). Trimming took 5 bases from V and 4 from J, leaving 13 bases between them. The CDR3 length is 14 residues. CDR3 DNA: TGTGCCAGCAGCAGAGGGCAGGGCCCAGATACGCAGTATTTT. It codes for CASSRGQGPDTQYF.

This clone was counted between two and nine times. The chain uses TRBV2 and TRBJ1-4, with a possible D match to TRBD1 (6 bases). This CDR3 contains 14 residues. V was cut by 7 bases and J by 4 bases, with 13 bases left in between. CDR1 is SNHLY, CDR2 FYNNEI, per germline. This chain's CDR3 is CASNTKGGNEKLFF. The CDR3 DNA is TGTGCCAGCAACACAAAGGGGGGTAATGAAAAACTGTTTTTT.

The rearrangement uses TRBV7-9 and TRBJ2-2; D call uncertain. V lost 2 bases and J lost 0, with 7 bases in between. Germline CDR1 and CDR2: SEHNR and FQNEAQ (reference sequence). The CDR3 extends over 15 amino acids. DNA for the CDR3: TGTGCCAGCAGCTTACGTCAAGCGAACACCGGGGAGCTGTTTTTT. Residues: CASSLRQANTGELFF.

In DNA form, the CDR3 reads TGTGCCAGCAGGAATGAGGTAGCAGACGCGCAAGAACTGTTTTTT. Translated, it gives CASRNEVADAQELFF. The chain combines TRBV6-5 with TRBJ1-4, with unresolved D. The CDR3 is made up of 15 amino acids. Trimming took 6 bases from V and 12 from J, leaving 23 bases between them. Germline CDR1 is MNHEY and CDR2 is SVGAGI.

The chain has TRBV11-3 and TRBJ2-7, with TRBD2 matching 16 bases. The V gene end was trimmed by 4 bases and the J gene end by 4 bases; junction bases not matched to a gene: 4. The CDR3 runs to 16 residues. Germline V gene data show CDR1 as SGHNT and CDR2 as YENEEA. CDR3 nucleotides: TGTGCCAGCAGCTCCGGGACTAGCGGGAGGGGGTACGAGCAGTACTTC. Protein: CASSSGTSGRGYEQYF. The entire variable domain, with the rest obtained from reference TRBV11-3 and TRBJ2-7, is as follows: EAGVVQSPRYKIIEKKQPVAFWCNPISGHNTLYWYLQNLGQGPELLIRYENEEAVDDSQLPKDRFSAERLKGVDSTLKIQPAELGDSAVYLCASSSGTSGRGYEQYFGPGTRLTVT.

This sequence joins TRBV7-2 and TRBJ2-5, with 9 nucleotides matching TRBD1. Germline V CDR1 and CDR2: SGHTA, FQGNSA. This CDR3 is 16 amino acids long. The trim removed 2 bases at V and 1 base at J, leaving 5 bases unmatched. The CDR3 sequence: CASSLIGQGSQETQYF. The CDR3 DNA is TGTGCCAGCAGCTTAATAGGACAGGGGAGCCAAGAGACCCAGTACTTC.

The table lists this clone with a count of one. The chain joins TRBV29-1 to TRBJ2-6; a possible D gene is TRBD1 (6 bases). V was clipped by 6 bases and J by 2 bases, with 11 bases between them. Germline lookup yields CDR1 SQVTM and CDR2 ANQGSEA. This CDR3 comprises 14 residues. CDR3 residues: CSVKQGAGANVLTF. Written as DNA, the CDR3 is TGCAGCGTAAAACAGGGAGCTGGGGCCAACGTCCTGACTTTC.

The rearrangement uses TRBV7-3 and TRBJ2-6; D not certain. Trimming cost V 0 bases and J 4 bases, with 13 bases left between them. The CDR3 has 17 amino acids. From germline, CDR1 is SGHTA and CDR2 FQGTGA. CDR3 bases: TGTGCCAGCAGCTTAACCCCAACAAAGAACGGGGCCAACGTCCTGACTTTC. Encoded protein: CASSLTPTKNGANVLTF.

This chain joins TRBV28 and TRBJ1-3; D unclear. V shed 1 base and J shed 0 bases, with 10 bases lying between them. CDR1 and CDR2 (germline): MDHEN, SYDVKM. CDR3 size: 16 residues. CDR3 amino acids: CASSLLTAVSGNTIYF. Here the CDR3 DNA reads TGTGCCAGCAGTTTATTAACGGCTGTCTCTGGAAACACCATATATTTT.

The CDR3, as DNA: TGTGCCACCAGCAGAGATCTCCCCCGCGGGGTCAGATTGACAGATACGCAGTATTTT. As protein: CATSRDLPRGVRLTDTQYF. This chain links TRBV15 with TRBJ2-3; a weak D match, TRBD2 (6 bases). Germline V gene sequence: CDR1 LNHNV, CDR2 YYDKDF (reference sequence). Trimming pared 0 bases from V and 3 bases from J, leaving 22 bases between. The length of the CDR3 is 19 residues.

This clone was counted once. V usage is TRBV30 and J usage is TRBJ1-4; D call uncertain. With 5 bases removed from V and 5 bases from J, the gap between germline ends came to 12 bases. The CDR3 runs 13 residues. In germline, CDR1 is GTSNPN, CDR2 SVGIG (reference sequence). In DNA, the CDR3 is TGTGCCTGGGTGCCCTCGGGAAATGAAAAACTGTTTTTT. This gives the protein CAWVPSGNEKLFF.

V is TRBV5-4 and J is TRBJ1-2; the D gene is possibly TRBD1 (5 bases). The V end was cut by 4 bases, the J end by 6 bases, with 10 bases between. Germline lookup yields CDR1 SGHNT and CDR2 YYREEE (reference sequence). The CDR3 contains 12 residues. The CDR3 region is CASSQGMNGYTF. CDR3 sequence (DNA): TGTGCCAGCAGCCAGGGAATGAATGGCTACACCTTC. The variable domain in full, completed from reference TRBV5-4 and TRBJ1-2, reads ETGVTQSPTHLIKTRGQQVTLRCSSQSGHNTVSWYQQALGQGPQFIFQYYREEENGRGNFPPRFSGLQFPNYSSELNVNALELDDSALYLCASSQGMNGYTFGSGTRLTVV.

Comment on this clone: The sample carries other DNA sequences with the same CDR3. J is TRBJ1-2 and V is TRBV30; D remains unclear. This CDR3 comprises 12 residues. V was cut by 1 base and J by 8 bases, with 11 bases left in between. The germline gives CDR1 GTSNPN, CDR2 SVGIG (reference sequence). The CDR3 sequence: CAWSALGGGYTF. CDR3 coding DNA: TGTGCCTGGAGTGCCCTGGGTGGGGGCTACACCTTC.

Written as DNA, the CDR3 is TGCGCCAGCAGCTTTACGGGGGAACGCAATCAGCCCCAGCATTTT. Translating it yields CASSFTGERNQPQHF. This sequence joins TRBV5-1 and TRBJ1-5; weak D call: TRBD1 (5 bases). V was clipped by 2 bases and J by 2 bases, with 11 bases between them. The germline V gene has CDR1 SGHRS and CDR2 YFSETQ. The CDR3 has 15 amino acids.

The chain has TRBV5-8 and TRBJ2-1, with TRBD2 matching 9 bases. Losses at the gene ends were 3 bases for V and 7 bases for J; bases not matched to a gene: 11. Germline CDR1 reads SGHTS; CDR2 reads YDEGEE. The CDR3 is 16 amino acids. CDR3 DNA sequence: TGTGCCAGCAGCTCCTTTAGCGGGAGTTCGTATAATGAGCAGTTCTTC. It is translated as CASSSFSGSSYNEQFF.

Concerning this clone itself: No DNA is shown, since the ends of the CDR3 on it are uncertain; the CDR3 is the one TCRdb lists. The V call is TRBV12-1, the J call TRBJ1-2. TRBV12-1 is a pseudogene locus. The CDR3 totals 14 residues, both ends included. CDR3 residues: CASSFWGGGTGYTF.

The chain uses TRBV6-1 and TRBJ1-2; D remains ambiguous. Trimming cost V 3 bases and J 0 bases, with 20 bases left between them. Germline V gives CDR1 MNHNS, CDR2 SASEGT. CDR3 length equals 18 residues. This CDR3 reads CASSDHRGVAFTNYGYTF. CDR3 DNA: TGTGCCAGCAGTGACCACCGCGGGGTAGCCTTTACTAACTATGGCTACACCTTC.

V usage is TRBV6-1 and J usage is TRBJ1-2; D is ambiguous. The V gene lost 5 bases and the J gene lost 8 bases, with 15 bases spanning the gap. Germline CDR1 is MNHNS and CDR2 is SASEGT. The CDR3 is made up of 13 amino acids. CDR3 nucleotide sequence: TGTGCCAGCAGTTATGGCCCCGTGGGGGGCTACACCTTC. This encodes CASSYGPVGGYTF.

Comments on this clone: At one end the junction does not follow the germline gene, possibly because of a read error. Other DNA sequences from this sample encode an identical CDR3 as well. The rearrangement joins TRBV5-4 to TRBJ2-5; the D is unclear. In germline, CDR1 is SGHNT, CDR2 YYREEE (reference sequence). There are 13 residues in the CDR3. CDR3 nucleotide sequence: TGTGCTAGCAGCCCTAACACGCAAGAGACCCAGTACTTC. Translation: CASSPNTQETQYF.

The gene calls are TRBV10-2 and TRBJ2-5; D not certain. CDR1 WSHSY and CDR2 SAAADI come from the germline V gene. V was shortened by 3 bases and J by 5 bases, with 13 bases between the two germline ends. The CDR3 totals 14 residues. CDR3 in amino acids: CASSDLGAHETQYF. In DNA, the CDR3 is TGCGCCAGCAGTGACCTCGGCGCCCACGAGACCCAGTACTTC.